This TCR beta chain was observed in a study of T cell responses to AZD1222 COVID-19 vaccine. The table came from immunoSEQ multiplex PCR; TCRdb's copy has only in-frame clones and leaves some out. The sample shows about 100,000 clones, more than 70% of them seen only once. This clone was found a few times. What it recognizes is unknown. This CDR3 region has 17 residues. V lost 4 bases, J lost 2 bases, and 16 bases lay in between. Germline assignment: CDR1 SGHRS and CDR2 YFSETQ. General study results and limits: Reports indicate that nearly half of spike-specific TCRs are directed at unmutated variant regions.

The chain carries TRBV5-1 and TRBJ1-6; the D is unclear. The sequence came from an adult in good health. The sample in question was peripheral blood, obtained on day 0 of AZD1222 vaccination. Here the CDR3 DNA reads TGCGCCAGCAGCCCCCTCCGGACGTTCCCCTATAATTCACCCCTCCACTTT. Its protein product is CASSPLRTFPYNSPLHF.